These 28 T cell receptor beta chains originate from one sample sequenced in a study of shared clonotypes between healthy human individuals. TCRdb keeps only in-frame clones here, not all; method: immunoSEQ multiplex PCR. This table holds about 520,000 clones, more than 65% found once. The sample consisted of PBMCs. The receptors stem from a woman aged 40 to 50 in good health. Some clones in this sample may be carry-over from other donors' samples.

Many counts were recorded for this clone. Distinct nucleotide sequences in the sample also encode this CDR3. The chain uses TRBV29-1 and TRBJ1-2; TRBD1 might be the D (6 bases). The V end lost 4 bases, the J end lost 8 bases, and 23 bases lay between the germline ends. This CDR3 has 15 amino acids. Germline loops: CDR1 SQVTM, CDR2 ANQGSEA. The CDR3 coding sequence is TGCAGCGTTGCTTATACCTCGGGATGGGGGCAGGGCTACACCTTC. It yields the protein CSVAYTSGWGQGYTF.

This clone occurred once. The chain combines TRBV10-3 with TRBJ1-2; 8 nucleotides line up with TRBD1. V shed 0 bases, J shed 4 bases, and the junction held 1 base outside the gene matches. CDR1 and CDR2 (germline): ENHRY, SYGVKD. The CDR3 runs 14 residues. The CDR3 coding sequence is TGTGCCATCAGTGAGTCGGACAGGGCCTATGGCTACACCTTC. The encoded protein is CAISESDRAYGYTF.

This chain connects TRBV27 to TRBJ2-7; 11 bases agree with TRBD1. In germline, CDR1 is MNHEY, CDR2 SMNVEV (reference sequence). With 2 bases clipped from V and 5 bases from J, the junction kept 8 bases outside the gene matches. This CDR3 has 16 residues. The CDR3 nucleotides read TGTGCCAGCAGTTTAAACTACCGGGACAGGGGGAACGAGCAGTACTTC. Its translation is CASSLNYRDRGNEQYF.

The J gene is TRBJ2-7, the V gene TRBV9, with a possible D match to TRBD2 (6 bases). V lost 4 bases and J lost 2, with 19 bases in between. CDR3 size: 16 residues. Germline V gene data show CDR1 as SGDLS and CDR2 as YYNGEE. The CDR3 loop is CASSPAGGAATYEQYF. CDR3 bases: TGTGCCAGCAGCCCGGCAGGAGGGGCTGCAACCTACGAGCAGTACTTC.

Points on this clone: Additional DNA sequences in this sample encode the identical CDR3. The gene calls are TRBV6-1 and TRBJ2-5, with 7 bases lining up with TRBD2. The J call is in doubt because the DNA end fits TRBJ2-7 better. This CDR3 region has 14 residues. Germline assignment: CDR1 MNHNS and CDR2 SASEGT. The CDR3 DNA reads TGTGCCAGCCTGGGACTATCCGACTCCTACGAGCAGTACTTC. Translated: CASLGLSDSYEQYF.

There are a few counts of this clone. This probably arose from a read error, given a far larger clone one base away. Other nucleotide sequences from this sample produce the same CDR3. This rearrangement joins TRBV10-2 to TRBJ1-1; D gene ambiguous. CDR1 is WSHSY, CDR2 SAAADI, per germline. The CDR3 spans 13 residues. In DNA form, the CDR3 reads TGCGCCAGCAGCGAGTTTACGTACACTGAAGCTTTCTTT. As protein: CASSEFTYTEAFF.

The rearrangement uses TRBV30 and TRBJ1-5, with 7 bases aligning to TRBD1. CDR1 GTSNPN and CDR2 SVGIG come from the germline V gene (reference sequence). The ends lost 3 bases at V and 3 bases at J; junction bases unmatched: 2. The CDR3 is 13 residues long. CDR3 sequence: CAWSDRDNQPQHF. The CDR3, as DNA: TGTGCCTGGAGCGACAGGGACAATCAGCCCCAGCATTTT.

The chain couples TRBV4-2 to TRBJ2-7; the D gene is possibly TRBD2 (5 bases). This CDR3 comprises 15 residues. V lost 0 bases and J lost 3, with 12 bases in between. Germline lookup yields CDR1 LGHNA and CDR2 YNFKEQ. CDR3 DNA sequence: TGTGCCAGCAGCCAAGATCCCGGGGTGGGCTACGAGCAGTACTTC. It encodes CASSQDPGVGYEQYF.

A note on this clone: Other DNA sequences in this sample translate to the same CDR3. This chain links TRBV9 with TRBJ2-5, with a weak D call TRBD2 (5 bases). Per the germline V gene, CDR1 is SGDLS and CDR2 is YYNGEE. V gave up 2 bases and J gave up 4 bases, with 12 bases separating them. The CDR3 has 14 amino acids. This CDR3 is CASSVGLAGETQYF. CDR3 nucleotide sequence: TGTGCCAGCAGCGTCGGTCTAGCAGGAGAGACCCAGTACTTC.

The gene calls are TRBV29-1 and TRBJ2-1; 9 positions agree with TRBD1. After removal of 6 bases from V and 3 bases from J, the junction contained 12 bases not matched to a gene. The germline gives CDR1 SQVTM, CDR2 ANQGSEA. This CDR3 region has 16 residues. The CDR3 DNA sequence: TGCAGCGTGGCGGCGGTTAAGGACAGGGGCTACAATGAGCAGTTCTTC. Protein sequence: CSVAAVKDRGYNEQFF.

With respect to this clone: One base separates it from a far larger clone, so it is likely a read error. Other DNA sequences in this sample translate to the same CDR3. This sequence joins TRBV11-3 and TRBJ1-5; D gene unclear. The CDR3 is 14 residues long. Trimming took 1 base from V and 2 from J, leaving 6 bases between them. The germline V gene encodes CDR1 SGHNT and CDR2 YENEEA. CDR3 region: CASSLGGGNQPQHF. CDR3 coding DNA: TGTGCCAGCAGCTTAGGGGGAGGCAATCAGCCCCAGCATTTT.

About this clone: The likely explanation is a read error, given a far larger clone one base away. Different DNA sequences within this sample yield the same CDR3. V and J are TRBV29-1 and TRBJ2-7, with 11 bases aligning to TRBD2. This CDR3 has 13 amino acids. V shed 7 bases and J 6 bases; nucleotides not matched to a gene: 8. Germline loops: CDR1 SQVTM, CDR2 ANQGSEA. CDR3 loop: CSALAGAISEQYF. CDR3 in DNA: TGCAGCGCACTAGCGGGAGCAATTTCCGAGCAGTACTTC.

The chain combines TRBV30 with TRBJ1-5; D gene ambiguous. The CDR3 covers 13 residues. The V and J ends lost 5 bases and 4 bases respectively, with 12 bases between them. Germline CDR1 GTSNPN, CDR2 SVGIG (reference sequence). The CDR3 DNA reads TGTGCCTGGGCTGGACTGAAGAATCAGCCCCAGCATTTT. Translating gives CAWAGLKNQPQHF.

DNA for the CDR3: TGCGCCAGCAGCAGGCGGCCGGGGTCGACTAATGAAAAACTGTTTTTT. It translates to CASSRRPGSTNEKLFF. The chain recombines TRBV5-1 with TRBJ1-4, with D uncertain. CDR1 and CDR2 (germline): SGHRS, YFSETQ. The CDR3 spans 16 residues. V was trimmed by 4 bases and J by 2 bases, leaving 15 bases between them.

This clone was picked up a small number of times. A far more abundant clone sits one base away, making this likely a read error. This chain links TRBV7-2 with TRBJ2-7; D may match TRBD1 or TRBD2 (5 bases each). The CDR3 extends over 14 amino acids. Trimming left V 5 bases short and J 3 bases short, with 14 bases between. Germline assignment: CDR1 SGHTA and CDR2 FQGNSA. This chain's CDR3 is CASSPRDANYEQYF. The CDR3 DNA reads as TGTGCCAGCAGCCCACGGGACGCAAACTACGAGCAGTACTTC.

The chain combines TRBV2 with TRBJ1-1, with a possible D match to TRBD1 (6 bases). The CDR3 loop spans 14 amino acids. CDR1 SNHLY and CDR2 FYNNEI come from the germline V gene. Trimming removed 4 bases from V and 5 bases from J, with 14 bases in between. The CDR3 loop is CASSGPGVETEAFF. The CDR3 DNA reads TGTGCCAGCAGTGGGCCAGGGGTCGAGACTGAAGCTTTCTTT.

The chain employs TRBV5-6 and TRBJ2-7; D is undetermined. The CDR3 extends over 12 amino acids. Per germline, CDR1 SGHDT and CDR2 YYEEEE. V was cut by 3 bases and J by 4 bases, with 8 bases left in between. CDR3 loop: CASSSFGYEQYF. The CDR3 nucleotides read TGTGCCAGCAGCTCGTTCGGGTACGAGCAGTACTTC.

The chain uses TRBV11-2 and TRBJ1-4; the D is unclear. Looked up from germline, CDR1 is SGHAT and CDR2 is FQNNGV. The CDR3 has 14 residues. V was clipped by 0 bases and J by 8 bases, with 10 bases between them. The CDR3 spells CASSLEGSPEKLFF. The CDR3 DNA reads TGTGCCAGCAGCTTAGAGGGGTCCCCCGAAAAACTGTTTTTT.

The chain employs TRBV5-1 and TRBJ2-1; D might be TRBD1 (6 bases). The CDR3 has 14 amino acids. CDR1 is SGHRS and CDR2 is YFSETQ in the germline V gene. The V and J ends lost 0 bases and 5 bases respectively, with 9 bases between them. CDR3 sequence: CASSLAGANNEQFF. In nucleotides, the CDR3 is TGCGCCAGCAGCTTGGCAGGGGCTAACAATGAGCAGTTCTTC.

The CDR3 DNA sequence: TGTGCCAGCACACCGTTCGACAACTCCTACAATGAGCAGTTCTTC. Protein product: CASTPFDNSYNEQFF. The chain employs TRBV2 and TRBJ2-1; D not resolved. The CDR3 extends over 15 amino acids. Germline assignment: CDR1 SNHLY and CDR2 FYNNEI. The V end lost 7 bases, the J end lost 0 bases, and 13 bases lay between the germline ends.

This clone was picked up many times. The CDR3 sequence: CASSHLGGSPRDYGYTF. Written as DNA, the CDR3 is TGTGCCAGCAGCCATTTAGGAGGCAGCCCACGGGACTATGGCTACACCTTC. V usage is TRBV14 and J usage is TRBJ1-2; D is unresolved. The ends were cut back, 3 bases at V and 3 bases at J, with 20 bases in the middle. CDR3 length equals 17 residues. The germline gives CDR1 SGHDN, CDR2 FVKESK.

This clone was observed a single time. The rearrangement uses TRBV5-4 and TRBJ2-1; D not resolved. The V gene lost 3 bases and the J gene lost 3 bases, with 16 bases spanning the gap. The germline gives CDR1 SGHNT, CDR2 YYREEE (reference sequence). The CDR3 is 16 residues long. CDR3 region: CASSSGQTRSYNEQFF. In DNA, the CDR3 is TGTGCCAGCAGCTCCGGCCAGACCCGTAGCTACAATGAGCAGTTCTTC. Full variable domain (missing parts from reference TRBV5-4 and TRBJ2-1): ETGVTQSPTHLIKTRGQQVTLRCSSQSGHNTVSWYQQALGQGPQFIFQYYREEENGRGNFPPRFSGLQFPNYSSELNVNALELDDSALYLCASSSGQTRSYNEQFFGPGTRLTVL.

With respect to this clone: Given a much more abundant clone one base away, this may be a read error. The V and J genes are TRBV14 and TRBJ1-3, with D unresolved. Germline loops: CDR1 SGHDN, CDR2 FVKESK. The CDR3 runs to 20 residues. The CDR3 spells CASSQDLRWAGTSSVNTIYF. The CDR3 DNA follows: TGTGCCAGCAGCCAAGATCTCCGATGGGCAGGCACGAGCTCTGTAAACACCATATATTTT.

The V call is TRBV7-8, the J call TRBJ1-5; the D gene is possibly TRBD1 (5 bases). The length of the CDR3 is 12 residues. V lost 5 bases and J 5 bases, leaving 7 bases between the germline ends. The germline V gene encodes CDR1 SGHVS and CDR2 FQNEAQ. The CDR3: CASSATDQPQHF. DNA of the CDR3: TGTGCCAGCAGCGCGACAGATCAGCCCCAGCATTTT. Variable domain in full (rest from reference TRBV7-8 and TRBJ1-5): GAGVSQSPRYKVAKRGQDVALRCDPISGHVSLFWYQQALGQGPEFLTYFQNEAQLDKSGLPSDRFFAERPEGSVSTLKIQRTQQEDSAVYLCASSATDQPQHFGDGTRLSIL.

The chain recombines TRBV6-1 with TRBJ1-2; 9 positions agree with TRBD1. CDR1 and CDR2 (germline): MNHNS, SASEGT. The V and J ends lost 4 bases and 8 bases, in that order; junction bases with no gene match: 5. This CDR3 spans 13 amino acids. The CDR3 DNA sequence: TGTGCCAGCAGTGTACAGGGGGCGCGGGGCTACACCTTC. It specifies CASSVQGARGYTF.

This clone came up many times. The V gene is TRBV6-4, the J gene TRBJ2-3, with 9 bases aligning to TRBD2. With 3 bases clipped from V and 4 bases from J, the junction kept 8 bases outside the gene matches. The length of the CDR3 is 16 residues. Per the germline V gene, CDR1 is MRHNA and CDR2 is SNTAGT. CDR3 bases: TGTGCCAGCAGTGATAATAGCGGGAGTGGTCCAGATACGCAGTATTTT. Its translation is CASSDNSGSGPDTQYF.

The V and J genes are TRBV2 and TRBJ2-2, with TRBD2 as a possible D gene (5 bases). The CDR3 consists of 14 residues. Per germline, CDR1 SNHLY and CDR2 FYNNEI. V was clipped by 7 bases and J by 2 bases, with 11 bases between them. The CDR3: CASKWERNTGELFF. Written as DNA, the CDR3 is TGTGCCAGCAAGTGGGAGCGAAACACCGGGGAGCTGTTTTTT.

The J gene is TRBJ2-7, the V gene TRBV11-2, with 8 nucleotides matching TRBD2. Unmatched junction bases numbered 5, after V lost 7 bases and J lost 0 bases. The CDR3 has 14 amino acids. From germline, CDR1 is SGHAT and CDR2 FQNNGV. CDR3 DNA: TGTGCCAGCACCCTGGGACTAGACTCCTACGAGCAGTACTTC. Amino acid sequence: CASTLGLDSYEQYF.